What follows are 7 T cell receptor beta chains derived from one specimen sequenced in a study of blood T cells in healthy people across ages. The authors ran a second PCR of about 7 to 12 cycles using a sample-barcoded 5' primer and a J-beta primer mix. From the 5' RACE reads, TCRdb called clonotypes with MiXCR, one entry per CDR3 protein. The sample has roughly 1.6 million distinct CDR3 sequences, about 35% seen once. The sample taken for sequencing was blood. These receptors were obtained from a woman in her 30s in good health.

This clonotype was detected only a few times. The rearrangement links TRBV25-1 to TRBJ1-2, with D maybe TRBD1 (6 bases). The CDR3 is 15 amino acids. Germline V gives CDR1 MGHDK, CDR2 SYGVNS. V lost 3 bases to trimming and J lost 3 bases, with 14 bases between them. The DNA of the CDR3 is TGTGCCAGCAGTGACTTAACAGGGAAAGACTATGGCTACACCTTC. Translation: CASSDLTGKDYGYTF.

This clonotype occurred a few times. The genes are TRBV24-1 and TRBJ2-1; tentatively, D is TRBD1 (5 bases). The V gene lost 1 base and the J gene lost 4 bases, with 13 bases spanning the gap. Per the germline V gene, CDR1 is KGHDR and CDR2 is SFDVKD. This CDR3 has 16 amino acids. The CDR3 loop reads CATSDLSQGMYNEQFF. DNA for the CDR3: TGTGCCACCAGTGATTTAAGTCAGGGAATGTACAATGAGCAGTTCTTC.

There are a few counts of this clonotype. The genes are TRBV18 and TRBJ2-1; D might be TRBD2 (7 bases). V was shortened by 2 bases and J by 6 bases, with 14 bases between the two germline ends. CDR3 size: 15 residues. Germline assignment: CDR1 KGHSH and CDR2 LQKENI. CDR3 region: CASSPWRGGGNEQFF. CDR3 nucleotide sequence: TGTGCCAGCTCACCATGGAGGGGGGGCGGCAATGAGCAGTTCTTC.

This clonotype has just a few counts. This chain connects TRBV20-1 to TRBJ2-7; a possible D gene is TRBD2 (6 bases). Trimming stripped 6 bases from V and 2 bases from J, with 20 bases between. Looked up from germline, CDR1 is DFQATT and CDR2 is SNEGSKA (reference sequence). The CDR3 is 15 amino acids. The CDR3 sequence is CSAPSDWGETYEQYF. DNA of the CDR3: TGCAGTGCCCCCTCCGATTGGGGGGAAACCTACGAGCAGTACTTC.

This chain joins TRBV14 and TRBJ2-1, with D possibly matching TRBD1 (6 bases). This CDR3 spans 14 amino acids. CDR1 is SGHDN, CDR2 FVKESK, per germline. V was shortened by 4 bases and J by 6 bases, with 13 bases between the two germline ends. In DNA, the CDR3 is TGTGCCAGCAGCCGGACAGATCTTTTCAATGAGCAGTTCTTC. Amino acid sequence: CASSRTDLFNEQFF. Full variable domain (outside the CDR3, taken from reference TRBV14 and TRBJ2-1): EAGVTQFPSHSVIEKGQTVTLRCDPISGHDNLYWYRRVMGKEIKFLLHFVKESKQDESGMPNNRFLAERTGGTYSTLKVQPAELEDSGVYFCASSRTDLFNEQFFGPGTRLTVL.

This clonotype has ten or more counts. The chain is built from TRBV29-1 and TRBJ1-2; D not resolved. Trimming removed 1 base at V and 4 bases at J, with 4 bases between. This CDR3 is built from 11 residues. Germline CDR1 and CDR2: SQVTM and ANQGSEA. CDR3 sequence (DNA): TGCAGCGTTGAAGGCAGCTATGGCTACACCTTC. This codes for CSVEGSYGYTF.

This clonotype was detected only a few times. CDR3 nucleotide sequence: TGCAGTGCTAGAAGGGGGGAGGGGCAGTTGAACACTGAAGCTTTCTTT. Its translation: CSARRGEGQLNTEAFF. The chain combines TRBV20-1 with TRBJ1-1; possibly TRBD1 for D (6 bases). Germline V CDR1 and CDR2: DFQATT, SNEGSKA (reference sequence). The V end lost 2 bases, the J end lost 0 bases, and 16 bases lay between the germline ends. This CDR3 has 16 amino acids.